Detailed here is one T cell receptor beta chain. Its target is not known. These data belong to a study of T cells after yellow fever vaccination. Findings of the study overall: FACS-sorted repertoires might harbor abundant contaminating clonotypes from the bulk population.

TCRdb itself ran the 5' RACE reads through MiXCR, one entry per CDR3 protein. The data hold some 300,000 distinct CDR3 sequences, with around 10% observed a single time. The CDR3 is made up of 15 amino acids. V lost 2 bases, J lost 6 bases, and 4 bases stayed unmatched. The V gene's germline CDR1 is LNHDA and CDR2 SQIVND (reference sequence). Sequences were derived from CD4+ T cells sorted from PBMCs, sampled 45 days after the yellow fever booster vaccination. The sequence came from a man younger than 30 who received the YFV17D yellow fever vaccine. The V and J genes are TRBV19 and TRBJ2-2; 9 nucleotides match TRBD2. The CDR3 DNA reads TGTGCCAGTAGTATATCTCTAGCGGGGCCCGGGGAGCTGTTTTTT. Its translation: CASSISLAGPGELFF.